This T cell receptor beta chain comes out of a study of shared clonotypes between healthy human individuals. The CDR3 totals 13 residues. Germline lookup yields CDR1 MNHNY and CDR2 SVGAGI (reference sequence). V shed 6 bases and J 5 bases; nucleotides not matched to a gene: 7. The protocol was immunoSEQ multiplex PCR, while the TCRdb copy is restricted to in-frame clones and leaves out a portion. This table holds some 2,000,000 clones, about 95% found once. As defined, naive CD8 cells were CD45RO-negative and positively selected for CCR7, with terminally differentiated effector memory CD45RA+ cells excluded. The count of this clone is one.

The chain has TRBV6-6 and TRBJ2-7; the match to TRBD1 covers 7 bases. The receptor comes from a man between 18 and 35 years old in good health. The specimen was naive CD8+ T cells sorted from blood. The DNA for the CDR3 is TGTGCCAGCAGGGATACAGGGGTTAACGAGCAGTACTTC. The encoded protein is CASRDTGVNEQYF.